These 26 T cell receptor beta chains came from one sample sequenced in a study of spatial heterogeneity in lung cancer. Time point of the sample: sample taken at primary tumor resection. Unsorted samples of tumor, nontumor lung or frozen PBMC had their whole RNA sequenced. A single record per CDR3 protein comes from TCRdb applying MiXCR to the 5' RACE reads. The sample shows tens of thousands of distinct CDR3 sequences, about an eighth of them seen only once. This specimen consisted of PBMCs, obtained at surgery. Receptors originate from a male donor with early-stage non-small cell lung cancer.

The V gene is TRBV5-6, the J gene TRBJ1-5; 9 nucleotides line up with TRBD1. Per germline, CDR1 SGHDT and CDR2 YYEEEE. Losses at the gene ends were 1 base for V and 3 bases for J; bases not matched to a gene: 5. CDR3 length: 16 residues. This chain's CDR3 is CASSLTGTGHNQPQHF. CDR3 nucleotides: TGTGCCAGCAGCTTGACGGGGACAGGGCACAATCAGCCCCAGCATTTT.

In regard to this clonotype: A junction end diverges from the germline sequence, so it may reflect a read error. This chain links TRBV4-1 with TRBJ2-1; 13 bases align to TRBD2. The CDR3 is made up of 15 amino acids. Germline loops: CDR1 MGHRA, CDR2 YSYEKL. The CDR3 loop is CASSPGLAGTNKQFF. The CDR3 DNA reads TGCGCCAGCAGCCCGGGACTAGCGGGAACCAATAAGCAGTTCTTC.

This chain uses TRBV4-1 with TRBJ2-5; D gene ambiguous. The germline V and J ends were trimmed by 1 base and 2 bases, with 17 bases remaining between them. The germline CDR1 and CDR2 sequences are MGHRA and YSYEKL. The CDR3 is 17 residues long. The CDR3 reads CASSQVPVMGSQETQYF. The CDR3 DNA reads as TGCGCCAGCAGCCAAGTACCGGTTATGGGATCTCAAGAGACCCAGTACTTC.

This sequence joins TRBV6-6 and TRBJ2-3; 8 positions agree with TRBD1. J gave up 1 base and V 7 bases, and 4 bases lay outside the gene matches. The CDR3 has 14 residues. Germline V CDR1 and CDR2: MNHNY, SVGAGI (reference sequence). CDR3 sequence reads: CASTQTGGTDTQYF. DNA for the CDR3: TGTGCCAGCACCCAGACAGGGGGCACAGATACGCAGTATTTT.

The chain couples TRBV20-1 to TRBJ1-6; TRBD1 matches at 10 bases. This CDR3 has 17 amino acids. Trimming cost V 0 bases and J 5 bases; bases outside gene matches: 7. Germline-derived CDR1 and CDR2 are DFQATT and SNEGSKA (reference sequence). In nucleotides, the CDR3 is TGCAGTGCTAGAGACAAAAGGACAGGGGGGAATAATTCACCCCTCCACTTT. The encoded protein is CSARDKRTGGNNSPLHF.

This clonotype was counted only a few times. J is TRBJ1-2 and V is TRBV5-1; D not resolved. Germline lookup yields CDR1 SGHRS and CDR2 YFSETQ. The CDR3 extends over 12 amino acids. Between the trimmed V and J ends, which lost 0 bases and 4 bases, there was a span of 4 bases. CDR3 bases: TGCGCCAGCAGCTTGGAGGGCTATGGCTACACCTTC. This codes for CASSLEGYGYTF.

This clonotype was detected only a few times. The V and J genes are TRBV3-1 and TRBJ1-2; no firm D call. The germline V gene encodes CDR1 LGHDT and CDR2 YNNKEL (reference sequence). The CDR3 runs 14 residues. The germline V and J ends were trimmed by 1 base and 3 bases, with 9 bases remaining between them. CDR3 sequence reads: CASSQASGYYGYTF. The CDR3 DNA reads as TGTGCCAGCAGCCAAGCAAGCGGCTACTATGGCTACACCTTC.

This clonotype was detected many times. This chain connects TRBV18 to TRBJ1-4; 8 bases map to TRBD1. Losses at the gene ends were 3 bases for V and 8 bases for J; bases not matched to a gene: 8. Germline V CDR1 and CDR2: KGHSH, LQKENI. The CDR3 contains 15 residues. The CDR3 DNA sequence: TGTGCCAGCTCACCCCCGGGACAGGAGGGAGAAAAACTGTTTTTT. Amino acid sequence: CASSPPGQEGEKLFF. Complete variable domain (other parts from reference TRBV18 and TRBJ1-4): NAGVMQNPRHLVRRRGQEARLRCSPMKGHSHVYWYRQLPEEGLKFMVYLQKENIIDESGMPKERFSAEFPKEGPSILRIQQVVRGDSAAYFCASSPPGQEGEKLFFGSGTQLSVL.

This clonotype was detected only a few times. At one of its ends the junction is not consistent with the germline gene, which may arise from a read error. J is TRBJ1-1 and V is TRBV12-3 or TRBV12-4; D uncertain. The CDR3 runs to 13 residues. The DNA of the CDR3 is TGTGCCAGCACTTTAGACGGCCACACTGAAGCTTTCTTT. Encoded protein: CASTLDGHTEAFF.

This clonotype was counted a few times. The gene calls are TRBV2 and TRBJ1-5; D unresolved. Germline CDR1 and CDR2: SNHLY and FYNNEI. The V end was cut by 3 bases, the J end by 3 bases, with 12 bases between. CDR3 length equals 15 residues. The CDR3, as DNA: TGTGCCAGCAGTGAGGTTAACAGCTACAATCAGCCCCAGCATTTT. This encodes CASSEVNSYNQPQHF.

The chain couples TRBV20-1 to TRBJ1-5; D gene unclear. The CDR3 contains 14 residues. Germline V gene sequence: CDR1 DFQATT, CDR2 SNEGSKA (reference sequence). Between the trimmed V and J ends, which lost 5 bases and 0 bases, there was a span of 11 bases. DNA of the CDR3: TGCAGTGCTGGTGGGGTGGATAGCAATCAGCCCCAGCATTTT. Amino acid sequence: CSAGGVDSNQPQHF.

The chain uses TRBV29-1 and TRBJ1-2; the D gene is possibly TRBD1 (5 bases). CDR3 length: 13 residues. Per germline, CDR1 SQVTM and CDR2 ANQGSEA. The ends were cut back, 7 bases at V and 2 bases at J, with 14 bases in the middle. The CDR3 loop reads CSARDGENYGYTF. CDR3 DNA: TGCAGCGCCAGGGACGGTGAAAACTATGGCTACACCTTC.

The J gene is TRBJ2-7, the V gene TRBV7-2; D gene ambiguous. This CDR3 has 14 residues. Germline values: CDR1 SGHTA, CDR2 FQGNSA. Deletions cut 2 bases from V and 0 bases from J, with 8 bases between. The CDR3 protein is CASSLYPGSYEQYF. The CDR3 DNA reads TGTGCCAGCAGCTTATACCCGGGCTCCTACGAGCAGTACTTC.

The chain links TRBV29-1 to TRBJ2-3; D not resolved. CDR3 length: 16 amino acids. Trimming pared 0 bases from V and 4 bases from J, leaving 17 bases between. The germline gives CDR1 SQVTM, CDR2 ANQGSEA. The CDR3 region is CSVEDIAGPGPDTQYF. The DNA for the CDR3 is TGCAGCGTTGAAGATATCGCCGGTCCCGGGCCAGATACGCAGTATTTT.

This CDR3 is CASSFLAGANYEQYF. The DNA for the CDR3 is TGCGCCAGCAGCTTCTTGGCGGGGGCGAACTACGAGCAGTACTTC. This rearrangement joins TRBV5-1 to TRBJ2-7; D is possibly TRBD2 (7 bases). V lost 2 bases and J 3 bases, leaving 15 bases between the germline ends. The CDR3 consists of 15 residues. Germline V gene lookup returns CDR1 SGHRS and CDR2 YFSETQ.

This clonotype was observed a handful of times. This chain links TRBV29-1 with TRBJ1-1; no firm D call. The CDR3 length is 13 residues. V was shortened by 7 bases and J by 0 bases, with 12 bases between the two germline ends. CDR1 SQVTM and CDR2 ANQGSEA come from the germline V gene. CDR3 region: CSGSSYMNTEAFF. The CDR3 DNA follows: TGCAGCGGGAGCAGTTATATGAACACTGAAGCTTTCTTT.

The chain carries TRBV9 and TRBJ2-5; the match to TRBD1 covers 7 bases. The V and J ends lost 4 bases and 4 bases, in that order; junction bases with no gene match: 7. In germline, CDR1 is SGDLS, CDR2 YYNGEE. CDR3 length: 14 amino acids. The DNA for the CDR3 is TGTGCCAGCAGCCCAGGACAGGCTTCAGAGACCCAGTACTTC. Translation: CASSPGQASETQYF.

The sample holds many counts of this clonotype. The chain carries TRBV27 and TRBJ2-1; D assignment may be TRBD1 or TRBD2 (7 bases each). Trimming pared 2 bases from V and 8 bases from J, leaving 13 bases between. The CDR3 is 14 residues long. Germline-derived CDR1 and CDR2 are MNHEY and SMNVEV (reference sequence). CDR3 protein: CASSLGRGRDEQFF. DNA for the CDR3: TGTGCCAGCAGTTTAGGCAGGGGGAGGGATGAGCAGTTCTTC.

This clonotype was detected a few times. This chain links TRBV28 with TRBJ1-4; possibly TRBD1 for D (5 bases). There are 14 residues in the CDR3. The germline CDR1 and CDR2 sequences are MDHEN and SYDVKM. V was trimmed by 6 bases and J by 8 bases, leaving 16 bases between them. The CDR3 nucleotides read TGTGCCAGCAGCCGTGACAGTAAATGGGAAAAACTGTTTTTT. Residues: CASSRDSKWEKLFF.

The chain carries TRBV7-9 and TRBJ1-4; D uncertain. The CDR3 is 15 residues long. CDR1 SEHNR and CDR2 FQNEAQ come from the germline V gene (reference sequence). V gave up 5 bases and J gave up 0 bases, with 10 bases separating them. CDR3 sequence reads: CASSADPSTNEKLFF. In nucleotides, the CDR3 is TGTGCCAGCAGCGCCGACCCGTCAACTAATGAAAAACTGTTTTTT.

This chain joins TRBV7-6 and TRBJ2-5; unclear D gene. Trimming left V 1 base short and J 1 base short, with 10 bases between. Germline loops: CDR1 SGHVS, CDR2 FNYEAQ. CDR3 length equals 15 residues. This chain's CDR3 is CASSLELNSQETQYF. The CDR3 DNA sequence: TGTGCCAGCAGCTTAGAACTTAACTCCCAAGAGACCCAGTACTTC.

CDR3 sequence: CATRGTSNQPQHF. The CDR3 DNA follows: TGTGCCACCAGAGGGACCAGCAATCAGCCCCAGCATTTT. The rearrangement links TRBV2 to TRBJ1-5, with a tentative D call TRBD1 (5 bases). CDR3 length: 13 amino acids. The germline V gene has CDR1 SNHLY and CDR2 FYNNEI. With 10 bases removed from V and 1 base from J, the gap between germline ends came to 11 bases.

The V call is TRBV5-1, the J call TRBJ2-5, with TRBD1 matching over 8 bases. The CDR3 is 14 amino acids. Germline V gene data show CDR1 as SGHRS and CDR2 as YFSETQ. V shed 3 bases and J 5 bases; nucleotides not matched to a gene: 6. The CDR3 DNA reads TGCGCCAGCAGCTCACAGGGGGGAAAGGAGACCCAGTACTTC. Amino acids: CASSSQGGKETQYF.

The chain has TRBV5-6 and TRBJ2-3, with TRBD2 as a possible D gene (6 bases). Germline-derived CDR1 and CDR2 are SGHDT and YYEEEE. The CDR3 covers 15 residues. V was clipped by 0 bases and J by 2 bases, with 10 bases between them. In DNA, the CDR3 is TGTGCCAGCAGCTTGGAGGCGGGGTTCACAGATACGCAGTATTTT. Translation gives CASSLEAGFTDTQYF.

This clonotype was counted at least ten times. The CDR3 DNA reads as TGTGCCAGCAGCCAAGATAACGGGTACTCTGGGGCCAACGTCCTGACTTTC. Amino acids: CASSQDNGYSGANVLTF. The genes are TRBV14 and TRBJ2-6, with D unresolved. V lost 0 bases, J lost 0 bases, and 9 bases lay in between. This CDR3 comprises 17 residues. The germline CDR1 and CDR2 sequences are SGHDN and FVKESK.

The chain uses TRBV10-3 and TRBJ2-7, with D tentatively TRBD2 (5 bases). CDR3 length: 14 amino acids. In germline, CDR1 is ENHRY, CDR2 SYGVKD. The V end lost 6 bases, the J end lost 1 base, and 13 bases lay between the germline ends. This chain's CDR3 is CAIRLAGGSYEQYF. The CDR3 nucleotides are TGTGCCATCAGGCTAGCAGGCGGATCCTACGAGCAGTACTTC.